The 21 T cell receptor beta chains below were found in one sample sequenced in a study of cytomegalovirus exposure and HLA in healthy donors. PCR primers comprised 60 Vbeta and 13 Jbeta primers. Repertoires were generated with immunoSEQ multiplex PCR, while TCRdb's copy carries only in-frame clones and drops some. The repertoire holds approximately 150,000 clones, 64% seen once, with less than 3.5% in the top ten. The material sequenced was PBMCs. The receptors were gathered from a woman under 40 in good health and CMV-seropositive.

The chain uses TRBV30 and TRBJ1-4, with D hard to call. The CDR3 has 15 amino acids. Germline loops: CDR1 GTSNPN, CDR2 SVGIG (reference sequence). Between the trimmed V and J ends, which lost 0 bases and 7 bases, there was a span of 15 bases. The CDR3 DNA reads TGTGCCTGGAGTGTCTGGCTCCGGGATGGTGAAAAACTGTTTTTT. Translation: CAWSVWLRDGEKLFF.

This clone was observed a single time. The chain is built from TRBV15 and TRBJ2-2; D is undetermined. The CDR3 is 11 amino acids. V dropped 6 bases and J dropped 7 bases, with 6 bases sitting between them. Germline CDR1 reads LNHNV; CDR2 reads YYDKDF (reference sequence). The chain's CDR3 is CATSIGGELFF. In DNA form, the CDR3 reads TGTGCCACCAGTATCGGCGGGGAGCTGTTTTTT.

This clone has a handful of counts. The rearrangement joins TRBV5-1 to TRBJ2-7; 7 nucleotides agree with TRBD2. Germline CDR1 reads SGHRS; CDR2 reads YFSETQ. This CDR3 comprises 15 residues. After removal of 0 bases from V and 7 bases from J, the junction contained 10 bases not matched to a gene. CDR3 sequence: CASSLGASRGGEQYF. DNA for the CDR3: TGCGCCAGCAGCTTGGGGGCCTCCCGGGGAGGGGAGCAGTACTTC.

V and J are TRBV9 and TRBJ2-7; 11 bases map to TRBD2. Germline V gene lookup returns CDR1 SGDLS and CDR2 YYNGEE. This CDR3 has 17 residues. The V and J ends lost 3 bases and 6 bases, in that order; junction bases with no gene match: 14. DNA of the CDR3: TGTGCCAGCAGCGATTCGACCGGGACTAGCGGTGGATCCGAGCAGTACTTC. Amino acid sequence: CASSDSTGTSGGSEQYF.

The genes are TRBV6-1 and TRBJ1-1; D call uncertain. CDR1 and CDR2 (germline): MNHNS, SASEGT. V gave up 5 bases and J gave up 2 bases, with 12 bases separating them. The CDR3 has 14 amino acids. CDR3 sequence (DNA): TGTGCCAGCAGTTCAGGATTGAAAAACACTGAAGCTTTCTTT. Its protein product is CASSSGLKNTEAFF.

The rearrangement links TRBV11-3 to TRBJ2-1; no firm D call. The CDR3 length is 15 residues. The V gene's germline CDR1 is SGHNT and CDR2 YENEEA. Trimming left V 0 bases short and J 5 bases short, with 11 bases between. CDR3 in amino acids: CASSLEPRLNNEQFF. DNA for the CDR3: TGTGCCAGCAGCTTAGAACCGAGGCTCAACAATGAGCAGTTCTTC. Filled out from reference TRBV11-3 and TRBJ2-1, the complete variable domain reads EAGVVQSPRYKIIEKKQPVAFWCNPISGHNTLYWYLQNLGQGPELLIRYENEEAVDDSQLPKDRFSAERLKGVDSTLKIQPAELGDSAVYLCASSLEPRLNNEQFFGPGTRLTVL.

A few counts support this clone. CDR3 nucleotide sequence: TGTGCCAGCGAGGGGGTAGACAGGGACAATCAGCCCCAGCATTTT. Translation gives CASEGVDRDNQPQHF. This chain joins TRBV2 and TRBJ1-5; 7 nucleotides line up with TRBD1. Looked up from germline, CDR1 is SNHLY and CDR2 is FYNNEI. V was clipped by 8 bases and J by 3 bases; unmatched bases: 10. The CDR3 loop spans 15 amino acids.

This clone was detected a few times. V usage is TRBV5-4 and J usage is TRBJ2-6; TRBD1 matches at 7 bases. The CDR3 contains 16 residues. V was clipped by 4 bases and J by 4 bases; unmatched bases: 8. The V gene's germline CDR1 is SGHNT and CDR2 YYREEE (reference sequence). Written as DNA, the CDR3 is TGTGCCAGCAGCGTTATAACAGGGGTCGGGGCCAACGTCCTGACTTTC. Translated: CASSVITGVGANVLTF.

V is TRBV2 and J is TRBJ1-2; 7 bases are shared with TRBD1. The germline V gene encodes CDR1 SNHLY and CDR2 FYNNEI. The CDR3 runs to 18 residues. V shed 4 bases, J shed 0 bases, and the junction held 14 bases outside the gene matches. Here the CDR3 DNA reads TGTGCCAGCAGTGGATTCCGGGACAGCGACTCATCTAACTATGGCTACACCTTC. Translating gives CASSGFRDSDSSNYGYTF.

This clone has a handful of counts. The chain links TRBV9 to TRBJ2-2; D perhaps matches TRBD1 (6 bases). Germline V CDR1 and CDR2: SGDLS, YYNGEE. The V and J ends lost 3 bases and 2 bases respectively, with 11 bases between them. CDR3 length: 15 amino acids. The CDR3 protein is CASSGGQLNTGELFF. CDR3 in DNA: TGTGCCAGCAGCGGCGGACAGCTCAACACCGGGGAGCTGTTTTTT.

This clone was picked up one time. The CDR3 sequence: CASSLSGGGTGELFF. For the CDR3, the DNA is TGTGCCAGCAGTTTATCGGGGGGAGGTACCGGGGAGCTGTTTTTT. This sequence joins TRBV27 and TRBJ2-2; maybe TRBD2 (6 bases). CDR1 is MNHEY, CDR2 SMNVEV, per germline (reference sequence). The CDR3 is 15 amino acids. V was pared by 0 bases and J by 5 bases, with 10 bases between.

This chain uses TRBV7-6 with TRBJ2-7; D is perhaps TRBD2 (6 bases). The CDR3 sequence is 12 residues long. V was pared by 1 base and J by 7 bases, with 8 bases between. In germline, CDR1 is SGHVS, CDR2 FNYEAQ. CDR3 protein: CASSLGRGEQYF. CDR3 nucleotides: TGTGCCAGCAGCTTAGGGAGGGGAGAGCAGTACTTC.

The table lists this clone with a few counts. J is TRBJ2-3 and V is TRBV30; D uncertain. Germline V gene sequence: CDR1 GTSNPN, CDR2 SVGIG (reference sequence). This CDR3 has 11 amino acids. The CDR3 region has the DNA TGTGCTTCCGAGGGCACAGATACGCAGTATTTT. As protein: CASEGTDTQYF.

The genes are TRBV6-5 and TRBJ2-7; D perhaps matches TRBD1 (6 bases). V gave up 6 bases and J gave up 0 bases, with 15 bases separating them. Germline V gene sequence: CDR1 MNHEY, CDR2 SVGAGI. The CDR3 covers 15 residues. CDR3 coding DNA: TGTGCCAGCAGCGCACAGGGTGTCGGCTCCTACGAGCAGTACTTC. This translates into CASSAQGVGSYEQYF.

This clone has a handful of counts. The V call is TRBV6-5, the J call TRBJ1-2, with TRBD1 identical over 7 bases. Germline V CDR1 and CDR2: MNHEY, SVGAGI. After removal of 2 bases from V and 4 bases from J, the junction contained 4 bases not matched to a gene. The CDR3 is 14 amino acids. The CDR3: CASSYAGTAYGYTF. For the CDR3, the DNA is TGTGCCAGCAGTTACGCCGGGACAGCCTATGGCTACACCTTC.

The chain couples TRBV2 to TRBJ2-7, with 10 nucleotides matching TRBD1. Germline CDR1 reads SNHLY; CDR2 reads FYNNEI. CDR3 length: 14 amino acids. Losses at the gene ends were 6 bases for V and 3 bases for J; bases not matched to a gene: 5. Here the CDR3 reads CASSRQGANYEQYF. CDR3 sequence (DNA): TGTGCCAGCAGCAGACAGGGGGCTAACTACGAGCAGTACTTC.

The rearrangement links TRBV7-9 to TRBJ2-7, with TRBD1 matching 7 bases. V lost 5 bases, J lost 3 bases, and 7 bases stayed unmatched. This CDR3 region has 14 residues. Germline V gene data show CDR1 as SEHNR and CDR2 as FQNEAQ (reference sequence). The CDR3 loop reads CASSTRDSYYEQYF. CDR3 nucleotide sequence: TGTGCCAGCAGCACACGGGACAGCTACTACGAGCAGTACTTC.

V usage is TRBV19 and J usage is TRBJ2-4; possibly TRBD2 for D (5 bases). CDR3 length equals 16 residues. Trimming shortened V by 3 bases and J by 0 bases, and 12 bases separated the two germline ends. The germline V gene has CDR1 LNHDA and CDR2 SQIVND (reference sequence). CDR3 nucleotides: TGTGCCAGTAGTATCCTTAGGACTGTAGCCAAAAACATTCAGTACTTC. It specifies CASSILRTVAKNIQYF.

This clone was detected a few times. The J gene is TRBJ2-2, the V gene TRBV7-9, with 15 bases that match TRBD2. The CDR3 runs to 18 residues. Germline CDR1 SEHNR, CDR2 FQNEAQ (reference sequence). V gave up 5 bases and J gave up 2 bases; unmatched junction bases: 6. The CDR3 loop is CASSLRTSGGVNTGELFF. CDR3 nucleotides: TGTGCCAGCAGCCTAAGGACTAGCGGGGGGGTAAACACCGGGGAGCTGTTTTTT. The full variable domain, its missing parts supplied by reference TRBV7-9 and TRBJ2-2, is DTGVSQNPRHKITKRGQNVTFRCDPISEHNRLYWYRQTLGQGPEFLTYFQNEAQLEKSRLLSDRFSAERPKGSFSTLEIQRTEQGDSAMYLCASSLRTSGGVNTGELFFGEGSRLTVL.

This clone was detected a few times. V is TRBV6-5 and J is TRBJ1-5, with 8 positions matching TRBD1. CDR3 length: 15 residues. Germline CDR1 is MNHEY and CDR2 is SVGAGI. V lost 1 base, J lost 5 bases, and 4 bases stayed unmatched. The CDR3 DNA is TGTGCCAGCAGTTACTACAGGGGGTCGGATCAGCCCCAGCATTTT. Translated, it gives CASSYYRGSDQPQHF.

Only a few counts were recorded for this clone. The rearrangement links TRBV13 to TRBJ1-1, with D tentatively TRBD1 (5 bases). CDR3 length: 15 residues. V lost 5 bases and J lost 5, with 18 bases in between. Per germline, CDR1 PRHDT and CDR2 FYEKMQ (reference sequence). CDR3 loop: CASSPLGGEVTEAFF. CDR3 nucleotides: TGTGCCAGCAGCCCCTTAGGAGGGGAGGTGACTGAAGCTTTCTTT.